The rows below give T cell receptor beta chains drawn from one sample of a study of coeliac disease. Method: immunoSEQ multiplex PCR; TCRdb's copy keeps in-frame clones and lacks some. This table has 2,000 to 3,000 clones, roughly three fifths appearing once. The material sequenced was intraepithelial lymphocytes from the gut. Every receptor here comes from a woman between 70 and 85 years old with celiac disease on a gluten-free diet. Each CDR3 is given without its conserved first and last residue. Each record gives: clone size, V gene, CDR3 protein. Not every row has a clone size; where given, it reads once, few, many or a size class.

abundance: .; v_gene: TRBV10-2; CDR3aa: ASSDRGVNQPQH
abundance: .; v_gene: TRBV4-3; CDR3aa: ASSQEGTSGPYNEQF
abundance: .; v_gene: TRBV5-4; CDR3aa: ASSLGETSGAKVQF
abundance: .; v_gene: TRBV4-2; CDR3aa: ASSQRVTEPEAF
abundance: .; v_gene: TRBV5-1; CDR3aa: ASSLVSDGEQY
abundance: .; v_gene: TRBV19; CDR3aa: ASSPRGTANYGYT
abundance: large; v_gene: TRBV4-2; CDR3aa: ASSRRTGGPHNEQF
abundance: .; v_gene: TRBV5-4; CDR3aa: ASSLVGRITEAF
abundance: .; v_gene: TRBV6-6; CDR3aa: ASAGENYGYT
abundance: .; v_gene: TRBV29-1; CDR3aa: SVDLAPTGNYGYT
abundance: few; v_gene: TRBV9; CDR3aa: ASSVGTRGRPYNEQF
abundance: .; v_gene: TRBV4-1; CDR3aa: ASTPVHAPPNYNEQF
abundance: .; v_gene: TRBV2; CDR3aa: ASSVSGRANYGYT
abundance: .; v_gene: TRBV4-1; CDR3aa: ASSQFGGRAF
abundance: .; v_gene: TRBV21-1; CDR3aa: ASSKDPGANSPLH
abundance: few; v_gene: TRBV11-3; CDR3aa: ASSPRRSTGELF
abundance: few; v_gene: TRBV5-6; CDR3aa: ASSLETSGSNEQF
abundance: .; v_gene: TRBV14; CDR3aa: ASSQRNRGHPYEQY
abundance: .; v_gene: TRBV29-1; CDR3aa: SVRSALSIQSRANVLT
abundance: few; v_gene: TRBV9; CDR3aa: ASSAGTGWMADTQY
abundance: few; v_gene: TRBV7-6; CDR3aa: ASSLAKTGATNTGELF
abundance: .; v_gene: TRBV11-1; CDR3aa: ASSSDRQGKRY
abundance: .; v_gene: TRBV29-1; CDR3aa: SATSGGLKNIQY
abundance: .; v_gene: TRBV27; CDR3aa: ASSSRGHAYYGYT
abundance: few; v_gene: TRBV5-8; CDR3aa: ASSQTVPGELF
abundance: .; v_gene: TRBV28; CDR3aa: ASSHMTGRMDYGYT
abundance: .; v_gene: TRBV11-3; CDR3aa: ASSSFRGSSTDTQY
abundance: .; v_gene: TRBV7-3; CDR3aa: ASSLGLAGAGELF
abundance: .; v_gene: TRBV5-4; CDR3aa: ASSLDNSYGYT
abundance: .; v_gene: TRBV28; CDR3aa: ASSSGQGANQPQH
abundance: .; v_gene: TRBV27; CDR3aa: ASSFSGGAWETQY
abundance: once; v_gene: TRBV5-4; CDR3aa: ASSGETSPVDEQF
abundance: medium-sized; v_gene: TRBV29-1; CDR3aa: SVGTGGNYGYT
abundance: few; v_gene: TRBV4-1; CDR3aa: ASSQEYHSWSYGYT
abundance: .; v_gene: TRBV11-3; CDR3aa: ASRTTGMNTEAF
abundance: .; v_gene: TRBV19; CDR3aa: ATKGQGASGNTIY
abundance: few; v_gene: TRBV5-6; CDR3aa: ASRKWTGKNIQY
abundance: large; v_gene: TRBV2; CDR3aa: ASSFTSGGGGYT
abundance: .; v_gene: TRBV19; CDR3aa: ASSIAATDNEQF
abundance: .; v_gene: TRBV19; CDR3aa: ASLGESSGNQPQH
abundance: few; v_gene: TRBV19; CDR3aa: ASTRTGWDYGYT
abundance: .; v_gene: TRBV9; CDR3aa: ASSVVDNTDTQY
abundance: .; v_gene: TRBV7-6; CDR3aa: ASSRRAGGREDTQY
abundance: few; v_gene: TRBV14; CDR3aa: ASSLTRQGMDYEQY
abundance: .; v_gene: TRBV19; CDR3aa: ASRTLDRGRSETQY
abundance: .; v_gene: TRBV19; CDR3aa: ASSPGGWSSYNEQF
abundance: .; v_gene: TRBV6-4; CDR3aa: ASSPSHGTYEQY
abundance: large; v_gene: TRBV18; CDR3aa: ASSPMGQANSNQPQH
abundance: .; v_gene: TRBV5-1; CDR3aa: ASSETGPQPQH
abundance: .; v_gene: TRBV4-3; CDR3aa: ASSQDTFGPVRDEQF
abundance: .; v_gene: TRBV6-1; CDR3aa: ASRGDRGWEKLF
abundance: .; v_gene: TRBV5-4; CDR3aa: ASSGGARGYT
abundance: .; v_gene: TRBV30; CDR3aa: AWSGRTGNSPLH